A selection of T cell receptor beta chains follows, all from one sample in a study of T cell repertoires in cytomegalovirus infection. TCRdb reprocessed the reads via MiXCR and lists one record per CDR3 protein. The data hold under 200,000 distinct CDR3 sequences, with 28% observed a single time. Sequenced sample: PBMCs. The receptor set was obtained from a human donor in good health (CMV status not recorded). Some clones in this sample may be carry-over from other donors' samples. CDR3s include the opening cysteine and the closing phenylalanine or tryptophan. D genes are given only for firm matches. Clone size is stated in some rows and not others, as once, few, many or a class when expanded.

J gene: TRBJ1-3
clone size: many
D gene: NA
V gene: TRBV12-3/TRBV12-4
CDR3 protein: CASSLGSSGNTIYF
CDR3 DNA: TGTGCCAGCAGCTTAGGCAGCTCTGGAAACACCATATATTTT

J gene: TRBJ2-2
clone size: NA
D gene: NA
V gene: TRBV6-2/TRBV6-3
CDR3 protein: CASTSLAGGELFF
CDR3 DNA: TGTGCCAGCACCAGCCTAGCCGGCGGGGAGCTGTTTTTT

J gene: TRBJ2-1
clone size: few
D gene: NA
V gene: TRBV7-3
CDR3 protein: CASSLTAVRGAGTVEQFF
CDR3 DNA: TGTGCCAGCAGCTTAACGGCGGTACGGGGAGCGGGTACGGTTGAGCAGTTCTTC

J gene: TRBJ2-3
clone size: NA
D gene: TRBD2
V gene: TRBV7-2
CDR3 protein: CASSLVGGELDTQYF
CDR3 DNA: TGTGCCAGCAGCTTAGTCGGGGGGGAGCTAGATACGCAGTATTTT

J gene: TRBJ1-2
clone size: few
D gene: NA
V gene: TRBV2
CDR3 protein: CASRGGPDGYTF
CDR3 DNA: TGTGCCAGCAGGGGCGGACCTGATGGCTACACCTTC

J gene: TRBJ1-1
clone size: NA
D gene: NA
V gene: TRBV10-3
CDR3 protein: CAIKGITEAFF
CDR3 DNA: TGTGCCATCAAGGGCATCACTGAAGCTTTCTTT

J gene: TRBJ1-4
clone size: NA
D gene: NA
V gene: TRBV2
CDR3 protein: CATLSQGTTNEKLFF
CDR3 DNA: TGTGCCACCCTCTCCCAGGGAACAACTAATGAAAAACTGTTTTTT

J gene: TRBJ2-3
clone size: NA
D gene: NA
V gene: TRBV5-4
CDR3 protein: CASSSPPSGVRGDTQYF
CDR3 DNA: TGTGCCAGCAGCTCGCCCCCTAGCGGAGTCAGGGGAGATACGCAGTATTTT

J gene: TRBJ1-4
clone size: many
D gene: TRBD1
V gene: TRBV7-2
CDR3 protein: CASSLPRTGPEKLFF
CDR3 DNA: TGTGCCAGCAGCTTACCCAGGACAGGCCCCGAAAAACTGTTTTTT

J gene: TRBJ2-5
clone size: NA
D gene: NA
V gene: TRBV5-5
CDR3 protein: CASSLNMGQQETQYF
CDR3 DNA: TGTGCCAGCAGCTTGAATATGGGACAACAAGAGACCCAGTACTTC

J gene: TRBJ1-5
clone size: NA
D gene: NA
V gene: TRBV19
CDR3 protein: CASSPQKLSNQPQHF
CDR3 DNA: TGTGCCAGTAGCCCCCAGAAACTTAGCAATCAGCCCCAGCATTTT

J gene: TRBJ1-1
clone size: few
D gene: NA
V gene: TRBV12-3/TRBV12-4
CDR3 protein: CASSREGEAFF
CDR3 DNA: TGTGCCAGCAGCCGGGAGGGAGAAGCTTTCTTT

J gene: TRBJ2-1
clone size: few
D gene: NA
V gene: TRBV7-2
CDR3 protein: CASSLSLLGGEQFF
CDR3 DNA: TGTGCCAGCAGCTTATCCCTGCTGGGGGGAGAGCAGTTCTTC

J gene: TRBJ2-2
clone size: many
D gene: NA
V gene: TRBV7-3
CDR3 protein: CASSPLRGGELFF
CDR3 DNA: TGTGCCAGCAGCCCGCTTAGGGGCGGGGAGCTGTTTTTT